A selection of T cell receptor beta chains follows, all from one sample in a study of T cells in Graves' hyperthyroidism and ophthalmopathy. Each CDR3 protein gets one entry after TCRdb re-called the multiplex PCR reads with MiXCR. The data contain about 640,000 distinct CDR3 sequences, less than 25% of them seen just once; the ten biggest clones take up over 30%. Sequenced input: blood. These TCRs come from a man aged 25 to 40 with Graves' ophthalmopathy. Each CDR3 is given with its conserved first and last residue. Fields, in order: clone size, CDR3 length, D gene, V gene, J gene, CDR3 protein, CDR3 DNA. D genes are given only for firm matches. The size of a clone is reported for some rows only, either as once, few or many, or as a class for expanded clones.

abundance: .
len: 14
d_gene: .
v_gene: TRBV6-1
j_gene: TRBJ1-6
CDR3aa: CASSPGEYNSPLHF
CDR3nt: TGTGCCAGCAGTCCGGGGGAATATAATTCACCCCTCCACTTT

abundance: .
len: 13
d_gene: .
v_gene: TRBV6-1
j_gene: TRBJ1-3
CDR3aa: CAIGRGSGNTIYF
CDR3nt: TGTGCCATAGGGCGGGGATCTGGAAACACCATATATTTT

abundance: few
len: 17
d_gene: TRBD2
v_gene: TRBV20-1
j_gene: TRBJ2-1
CDR3aa: CSARDPRREGHYNEQFF
CDR3nt: TGCAGTGCTAGAGATCCGCGACGGGAGGGCCACTACAATGAGCAGTTCTTC

abundance: few
len: 15
d_gene: TRBD2
v_gene: TRBV7-9
j_gene: TRBJ2-7
CDR3aa: CASSGPGGGAGEQYF
CDR3nt: TGTGCCAGCAGCGGACCGGGGGGGGGGGCCGGGGAGCAGTACTTC

abundance: .
len: 15
d_gene: .
v_gene: TRBV6-2/TRBV6-3
j_gene: TRBJ1-1
CDR3aa: CASSGGLNMNTEAFF
CDR3nt: TGTGCCAGCAGTGGAGGACTGAACATGAACACTGAAGCTTTCTTT

abundance: .
len: 17
d_gene: TRBD2
v_gene: TRBV10-3
j_gene: TRBJ2-2
CDR3aa: CAISGLAGGQVTGELFF
CDR3nt: TGTGCCATCAGCGGACTAGCGGGAGGCCAGGTCACCGGGGAGCTGTTTTTT

abundance: .
len: 15
d_gene: .
v_gene: TRBV9
j_gene: TRBJ1-5
CDR3aa: CASSVEGNSNQPQHF
CDR3nt: TGTGCCAGCAGCGTAGAAGGTAACTCCAATCAGCCCCAGCATTTT

abundance: few
len: 14
d_gene: TRBD1
v_gene: TRBV12-3/TRBV12-4
j_gene: TRBJ1-5
CDR3aa: CASNRDSKNQPQHF
CDR3nt: TGTGCCTCAAACAGGGACAGTAAAAATCAGCCCCAGCATTTT

abundance: .
len: 14
d_gene: TRBD2
v_gene: TRBV27
j_gene: TRBJ2-7
CDR3aa: CASKAGGSGYEQYF
CDR3nt: TGTGCCAGCAAGGCGGGGGGAAGTGGGTACGAGCAGTACTTC

abundance: .
len: 13
d_gene: TRBD1
v_gene: TRBV11-2
j_gene: TRBJ2-7
CDR3aa: CASTGQGDREQYF
CDR3nt: TGTGCCAGCACAGGACAGGGAGATCGCGAGCAGTACTTC

abundance: many
len: 15
d_gene: .
v_gene: TRBV12-3/TRBV12-4
j_gene: TRBJ1-5
CDR3aa: CASSRDLYSNQPQHF
CDR3nt: TGTGCCAGCAGCCGGGACCTCTATAGCAATCAGCCCCAGCATTTT

abundance: few
len: 19
d_gene: TRBD2
v_gene: TRBV11-3
j_gene: TRBJ2-1
CDR3aa: CASSLVTSGSSYLYNEQFF
CDR3nt: TGTGCCAGCAGCTTAGTCACTAGCGGGAGCTCCTACCTATACAATGAGCAGTTCTTC

abundance: .
len: 15
d_gene: TRBD2
v_gene: TRBV30
j_gene: TRBJ2-1
CDR3aa: CAWSRTGGSYNEQFF
CDR3nt: TGTGCCTGGAGCCGTACGGGGGGCTCCTACAATGAGCAGTTCTTC

abundance: few
len: 13
d_gene: TRBD2
v_gene: TRBV6-1
j_gene: TRBJ2-3
CDR3aa: CASSSTSSGTQYF
CDR3nt: TGTGCCAGCAGTTCGACTAGCTCGGGTACGCAGTATTTT

abundance: .
len: 16
d_gene: TRBD2
v_gene: TRBV27
j_gene: TRBJ2-3
CDR3aa: CASSWSQLASTDTQYF
CDR3nt: TGTGCCAGCAGCTGGTCTCAACTAGCGAGCACAGATACGCAGTATTTT

abundance: many
len: 15
d_gene: TRBD2
v_gene: TRBV3-1
j_gene: TRBJ2-1
CDR3aa: CASSQIAGPEWEQFF
CDR3nt: TGTGCCAGCAGCCAAATAGCGGGACCGGAATGGGAGCAGTTCTTC

abundance: few
len: 16
d_gene: .
v_gene: TRBV28
j_gene: TRBJ1-3
CDR3aa: CASSLIGGISGNTIYF
CDR3nt: TGTGCCAGCAGTCTTATAGGGGGGATCTCTGGAAACACCATATATTTT

abundance: few
len: 17
d_gene: TRBD2
v_gene: TRBV3-1
j_gene: TRBJ2-5
CDR3aa: CASSQGGTSALQETQYF
CDR3nt: TGTGCCAGCAGCCAAGGGGGGACTAGCGCCCTCCAAGAGACCCAGTACTTC

abundance: .
len: 13
d_gene: TRBD1
v_gene: TRBV20-1
j_gene: TRBJ1-3
CDR3aa: CSAWDRGGNTIYF
CDR3nt: TGCAGTGCTTGGGACAGGGGTGGAAACACCATATATTTT

abundance: .
len: 13
d_gene: TRBD1
v_gene: TRBV7-9
j_gene: TRBJ2-5
CDR3aa: CAILGQGKETQYF
CDR3nt: TGTGCCATCCTAGGACAGGGGAAAGAGACCCAGTACTTC

abundance: .
len: 13
d_gene: TRBD2
v_gene: TRBV7-9
j_gene: TRBJ2-1
CDR3aa: CASSFSGRVERFF
CDR3nt: TGTGCCAGCAGCTTTTCCGGGAGGGTTGAACGGTTCTTC

abundance: few
len: 13
d_gene: .
v_gene: TRBV12-3/TRBV12-4
j_gene: TRBJ1-4
CDR3aa: CASTGGANEKLFF
CDR3nt: TGTGCCAGCACCGGGGGGGCTAATGAAAAACTGTTTTTT

abundance: .
len: 13
d_gene: TRBD2
v_gene: TRBV11-1
j_gene: TRBJ2-1
CDR3aa: CASSLAPSGVRFF
CDR3nt: TGTGCCAGCAGCTTAGCGCCTAGCGGTGTGCGATTCTTC

abundance: few
len: 13
d_gene: .
v_gene: TRBV20-1
j_gene: TRBJ1-4
CDR3aa: CSATGPRGEKLFF
CDR3nt: TGCAGTGCAACCGGGCCGAGGGGTGAAAAACTGTTTTTT

abundance: many
len: 15
d_gene: TRBD1
v_gene: TRBV28
j_gene: TRBJ1-1
CDR3aa: CASSLFGTGNTEAFF
CDR3nt: TGTGCCAGCAGTTTATTTGGGACAGGGAACACTGAAGCTTTCTTT

abundance: .
len: 14
d_gene: .
v_gene: TRBV11-2
j_gene: TRBJ2-7
CDR3aa: CASSQESALREQYF
CDR3nt: TGTGCCAGCAGCCAAGAGTCAGCACTACGGGAGCAGTACTTC

abundance: .
len: 14
d_gene: .
v_gene: TRBV11-2
j_gene: TRBJ2-5
CDR3aa: CASSLGAVQETQYF
CDR3nt: TGTGCCAGCAGCTTAGGGGCAGTTCAAGAGACCCAGTACTTC